Included here is one T cell receptor (beta chain) sequence, with context. This clonotype was seen a few times. What antigen it recognizes has not been identified. Base qualities were left out, and no much larger clone turns up one base away. The instrument given in TCRdb is Illumina NovaSeq 6000. TCRalpha and TCRbeta cDNA libraries were constructed by 5'RACE with constant-segment primers, with sample barcodes and unique molecular identifiers being introduced. Trizol reagent was used to extract RNA from every sample. The libraries were amplified in two PCR steps, and the second step added a second sample barcode and Illumina TruSeq adapters. Libraries were sequenced on an Illumina NovaSeq with 2 x 150 bp paired-end reads. The authors' analysis ran thus. Demultiplexing of reads and collapsing into UMI-guided consensus sequences were performed with migec v1.2.7. Using mixcr v2.1.11, the UMI consensuses were aligned to TRA and TRB V and J templates and assembled into clonotypes. A clonotype was counted as expanded or contracted only when both edgeR and NoisET called the clonotype significant, with the noise models trained on biological replicates. For edgeR calls, the thresholds were a false discovery rate-adjusted p below 0.01 and a log2 fold-change of 1. As an exploratory analysis of dynamics, PCA with hierarchical clustering was applied to max-normalized trajectories of the 1000 most abundant clonotypes. Separately sequenced CD4+ and CD8+ repertoires were used to assign the CD4 or CD8 phenotype of responding clones. Starting from the raw public reads, TCRdb applied fastp trimming at Q25, assembled clones with MiXCR and retained in-frame beta chains. One record per CDR3 amino acid sequence lists the most common genes and DNA. The V and J calls here are based on TCRdb, not the publication. This sample holds about 420,000 distinct CDR3 sequences; around a quarter were observed only once. The biggest ten clones account for 13% of the sample.

PBMCs were isolated by Ficoll-Paque density gradient centrifugation. According to the germline V gene, CDR1 reads ENHRY and CDR2 reads SYGVKD. Germline trimming amounts to 3 bases on V and 0 bases on J, with 13 as the count of junction bases outside the gene matches. The CDR3 contains 18 residues, cysteine and phenylalanine counted. Only the CDR3 portion is preserved as DNA: 54 bases, with reading frame beginning at the first base. The sample belongs to a study of T-cell memory formation after mild COVID-19 (dated by TCRdb to about 2021). At the level of the whole study: Most TCR sequence clusters were specific to one of the two donors. In a couple of donors, T-cell clones that expanded and contracted after mild COVID-19 were followed by sequencing TCRalpha and TCRbeta repertoires longitudinally. Two young, previously healthy adult volunteers, one female and one male, were included in the cohort. The paper's findings and limits, for the study overall: The study covered only a couple of mild cases, and larger cohorts including severe cases with pre-infection samples were considered necessary. Some responding clones were found in pre-infection memory, which suggests that pre-existing cross-reactive memory T cells took part in the SARS-CoV-2 response. SARS-CoV-2 specificity of the second-wave clones peaking on day 37 was not confirmed. Clones contracting from day 15 to 85 had balanced CD4/CD8 phenotypes, while a second wave expanding from day 15 to 37 was biased towards CD4+. Contracting CD4+ clones were found mainly in CM and EM memory subsets, while CD8+ clones were enriched in EMRA.

This TCR was recovered from an adult woman who had mild COVID-19 (a few samples of this study predate the infection). The sample titles of this study are shuffled in the database, so cell type and time point are left out; the donor was told from shared clones. In this chain, TRBV10-3 is recombined with TRBJ1-1, and 7 bases in between align with TRBD1. What was sequenced was PBMCs or a T cell subset sorted from them (not recorded which). The encoded CDR3 is CAISDPGVTGPMNTEAFF. At the DNA level, the sequence is TGTGCCATCAGTGACCCCGGAGTGACAGGGCCCATGAACACTGAAGCTTTCTTT.